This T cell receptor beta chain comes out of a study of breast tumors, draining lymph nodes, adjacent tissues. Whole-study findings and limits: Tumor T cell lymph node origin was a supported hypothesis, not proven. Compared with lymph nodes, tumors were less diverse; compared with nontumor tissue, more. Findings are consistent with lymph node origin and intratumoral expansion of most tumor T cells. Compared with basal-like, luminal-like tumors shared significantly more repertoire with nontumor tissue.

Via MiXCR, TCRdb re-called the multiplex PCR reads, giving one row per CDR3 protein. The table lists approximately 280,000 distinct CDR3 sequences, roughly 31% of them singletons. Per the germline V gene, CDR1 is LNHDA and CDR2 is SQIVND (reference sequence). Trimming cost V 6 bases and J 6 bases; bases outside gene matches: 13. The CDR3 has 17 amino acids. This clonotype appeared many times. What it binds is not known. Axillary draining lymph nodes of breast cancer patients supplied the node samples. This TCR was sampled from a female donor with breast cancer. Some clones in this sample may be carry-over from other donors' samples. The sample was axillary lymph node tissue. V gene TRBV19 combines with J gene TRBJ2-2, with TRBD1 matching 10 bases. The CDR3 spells CASRIKVGTGAPGELFF. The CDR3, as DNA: TGTGCCAGTAGAATCAAGGTCGGGACAGGGGCCCCCGGGGAGCTGTTTTTT.